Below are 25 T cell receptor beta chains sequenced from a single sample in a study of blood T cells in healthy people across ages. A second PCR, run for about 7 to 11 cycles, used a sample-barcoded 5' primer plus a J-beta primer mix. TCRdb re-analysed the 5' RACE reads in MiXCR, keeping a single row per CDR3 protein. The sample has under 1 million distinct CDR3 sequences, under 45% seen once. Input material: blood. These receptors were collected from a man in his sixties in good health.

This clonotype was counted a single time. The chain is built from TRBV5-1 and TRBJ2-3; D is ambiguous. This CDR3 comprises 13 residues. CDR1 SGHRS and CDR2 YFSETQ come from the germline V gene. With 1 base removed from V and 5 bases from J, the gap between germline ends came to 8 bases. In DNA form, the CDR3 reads TGCGCCAGCAGCTTGCTGTTTCGAGATACGCAGTATTTT. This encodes CASSLLFRDTQYF.

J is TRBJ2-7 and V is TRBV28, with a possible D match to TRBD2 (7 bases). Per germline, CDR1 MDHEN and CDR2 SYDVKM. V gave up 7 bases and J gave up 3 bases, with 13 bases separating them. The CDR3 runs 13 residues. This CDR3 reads CASNTGGHYEQYF. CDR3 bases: TGTGCCAGCAATACGGGGGGCCACTACGAGCAGTACTTC.

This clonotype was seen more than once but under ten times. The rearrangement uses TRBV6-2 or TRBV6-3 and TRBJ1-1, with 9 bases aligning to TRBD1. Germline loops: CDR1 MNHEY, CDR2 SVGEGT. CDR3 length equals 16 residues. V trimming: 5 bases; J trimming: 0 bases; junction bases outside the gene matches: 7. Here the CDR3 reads CASSPGQGYMNTEAFF. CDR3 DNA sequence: TGTGCCAGCAGTCCGGGACAGGGCTATATGAACACTGAAGCTTTCTTT.

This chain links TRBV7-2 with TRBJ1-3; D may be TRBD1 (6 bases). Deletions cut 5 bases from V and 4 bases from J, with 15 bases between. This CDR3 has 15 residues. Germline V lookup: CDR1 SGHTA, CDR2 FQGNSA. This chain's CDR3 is CASSQGGDRGNTIYF. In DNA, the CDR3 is TGTGCCAGCAGCCAAGGGGGGGACCGAGGAAACACCATATATTTT.

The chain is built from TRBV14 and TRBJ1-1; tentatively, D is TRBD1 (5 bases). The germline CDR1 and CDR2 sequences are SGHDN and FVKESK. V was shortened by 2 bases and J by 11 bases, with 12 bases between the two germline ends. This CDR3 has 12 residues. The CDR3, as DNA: TGTGCCAGCAGCCAATGGGGGTTCACGGCTTTCTTT. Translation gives CASSQWGFTAFF.

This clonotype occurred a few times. DNA for the CDR3: TGTGCCAGCAGTGTGGAACCTCAGAAGACCCAGTACTTC. This codes for CASSVEPQKTQYF. The chain recombines TRBV5-5 with TRBJ2-5; D gene uncertain. In germline, CDR1 is SGHKS, CDR2 YYEKEE (reference sequence). Trimming stripped 5 bases from V and 6 bases from J, with 14 bases between. CDR3 length: 13 amino acids.

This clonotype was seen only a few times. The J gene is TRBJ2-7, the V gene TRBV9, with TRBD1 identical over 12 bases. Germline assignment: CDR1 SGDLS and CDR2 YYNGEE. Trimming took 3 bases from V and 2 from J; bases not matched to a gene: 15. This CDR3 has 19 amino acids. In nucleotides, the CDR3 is TGTGCCAGCAGCGGCACACATCTCCGGGACAGGGGGCGCCCCTACGAGCAGTACTTC. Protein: CASSGTHLRDRGRPYEQYF.

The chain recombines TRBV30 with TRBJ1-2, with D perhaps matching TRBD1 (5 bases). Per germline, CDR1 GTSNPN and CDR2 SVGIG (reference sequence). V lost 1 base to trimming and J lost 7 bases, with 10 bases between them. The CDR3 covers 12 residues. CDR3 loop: CAWSGGGTGYTF. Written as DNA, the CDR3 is TGTGCCTGGAGTGGAGGCGGGACTGGCTACACCTTC.

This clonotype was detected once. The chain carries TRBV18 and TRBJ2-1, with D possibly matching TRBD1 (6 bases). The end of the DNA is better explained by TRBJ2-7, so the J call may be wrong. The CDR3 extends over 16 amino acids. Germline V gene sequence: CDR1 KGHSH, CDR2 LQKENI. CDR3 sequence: CASSPLQGFRYNEQYF. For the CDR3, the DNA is TGTGCCAGCTCACCCTTACAGGGCTTCCGCTACAATGAGCAGTACTTC.

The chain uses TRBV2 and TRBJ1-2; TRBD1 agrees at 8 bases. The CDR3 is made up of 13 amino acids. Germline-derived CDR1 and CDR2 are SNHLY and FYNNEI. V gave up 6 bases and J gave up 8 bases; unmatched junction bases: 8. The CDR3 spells CASRAGQGQGYTF. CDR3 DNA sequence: TGTGCCAGCAGGGCCGGACAGGGTCAAGGCTACACCTTC. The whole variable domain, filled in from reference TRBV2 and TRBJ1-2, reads EPEVTQTPSHQVTQMGQEVILRCVPISNHLYFYWYRQILGQKVEFLVSFYNNEISEKSEIFDDQFSVERPDGSNFTLKIRSTKLEDSAMYFCASRAGQGQGYTFGSGTRLTVV.

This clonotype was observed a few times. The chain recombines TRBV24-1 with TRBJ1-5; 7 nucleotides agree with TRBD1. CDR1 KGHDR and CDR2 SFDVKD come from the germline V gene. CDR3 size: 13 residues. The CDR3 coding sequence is TGTGCACGAAGTGGACAGGAAAATCAGCCCCAGCATTTT. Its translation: CARSGQENQPQHF.

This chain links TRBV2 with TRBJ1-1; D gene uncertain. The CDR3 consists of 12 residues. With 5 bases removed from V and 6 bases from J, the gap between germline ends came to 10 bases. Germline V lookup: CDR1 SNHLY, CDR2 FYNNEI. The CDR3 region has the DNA TGTGCCAGCAGTTCCCCGGCACCTGAAGCTTTCTTT. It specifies CASSSPAPEAFF.

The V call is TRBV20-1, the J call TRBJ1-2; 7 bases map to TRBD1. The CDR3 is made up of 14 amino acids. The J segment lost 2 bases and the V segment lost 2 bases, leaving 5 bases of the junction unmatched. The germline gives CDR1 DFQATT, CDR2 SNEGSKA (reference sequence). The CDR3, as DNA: TGCAGTGCTAGAAGGGACAGCTTAAACTATGGCTACACCTTC. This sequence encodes CSARRDSLNYGYTF.

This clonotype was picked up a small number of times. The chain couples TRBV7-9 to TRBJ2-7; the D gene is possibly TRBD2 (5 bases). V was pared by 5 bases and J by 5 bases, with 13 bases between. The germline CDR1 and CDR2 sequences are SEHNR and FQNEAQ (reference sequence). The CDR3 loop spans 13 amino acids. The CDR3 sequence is CASSRVGSNEQYF. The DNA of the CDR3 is TGTGCCAGCAGCCGAGTAGGGAGTAACGAGCAGTACTTC. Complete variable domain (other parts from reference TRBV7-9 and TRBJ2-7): DTGVSQNPRHKITKRGQNVTFRCDPISEHNRLYWYRQTLGQGPEFLTYFQNEAQLEKSRLLSDRFSAERPKGSFSTLEIQRTEQGDSAMYLCASSRVGSNEQYFGPGTRLTVT.

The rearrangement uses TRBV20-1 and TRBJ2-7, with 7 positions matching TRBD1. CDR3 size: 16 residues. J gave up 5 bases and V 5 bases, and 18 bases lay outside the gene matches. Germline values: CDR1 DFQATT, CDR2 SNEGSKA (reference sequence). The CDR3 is CSAHPRDSQTSNEQYF. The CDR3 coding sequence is TGCAGTGCTCATCCCCGGGACAGCCAGACCTCGAACGAGCAGTACTTC.

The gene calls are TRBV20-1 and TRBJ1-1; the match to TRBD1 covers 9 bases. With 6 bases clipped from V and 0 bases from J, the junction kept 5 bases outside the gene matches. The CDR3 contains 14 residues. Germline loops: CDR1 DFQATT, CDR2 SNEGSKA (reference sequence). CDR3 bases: TGCAGTGCCGGACAGGGGCCAGTGAACACTGAAGCTTTCTTT. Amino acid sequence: CSAGQGPVNTEAFF.

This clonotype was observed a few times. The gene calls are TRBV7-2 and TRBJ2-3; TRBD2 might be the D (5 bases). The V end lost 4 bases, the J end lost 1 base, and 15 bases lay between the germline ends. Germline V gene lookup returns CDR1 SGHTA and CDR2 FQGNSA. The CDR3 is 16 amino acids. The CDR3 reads CASSSSRGRGTDTQYF. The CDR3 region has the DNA TGTGCCAGCAGCTCCTCTCGAGGGAGAGGCACAGATACGCAGTATTTT.

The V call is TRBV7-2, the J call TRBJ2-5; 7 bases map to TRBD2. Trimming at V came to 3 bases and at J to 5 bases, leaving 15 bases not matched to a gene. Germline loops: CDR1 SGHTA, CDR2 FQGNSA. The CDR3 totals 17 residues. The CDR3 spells CASSLGWGGLDIETQYF. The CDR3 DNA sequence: TGTGCCAGCAGCTTGGGATGGGGCGGACTAGACATCGAGACCCAGTACTTC.

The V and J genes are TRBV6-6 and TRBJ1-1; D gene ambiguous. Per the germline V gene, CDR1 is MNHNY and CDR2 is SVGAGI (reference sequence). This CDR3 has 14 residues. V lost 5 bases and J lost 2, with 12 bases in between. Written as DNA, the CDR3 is TGTGCCAGCAGTCCCCGGGTCCTAAACACTGAAGCTTTCTTT. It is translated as CASSPRVLNTEAFF.

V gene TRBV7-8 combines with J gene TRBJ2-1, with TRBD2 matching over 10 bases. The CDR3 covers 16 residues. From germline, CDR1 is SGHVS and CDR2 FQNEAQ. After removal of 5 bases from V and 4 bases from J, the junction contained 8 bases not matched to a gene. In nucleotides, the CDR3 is TGTGCCAGCAGCCGACTGACTAGCGGGCCTTACAATGAGCAGTTCTTC. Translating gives CASSRLTSGPYNEQFF.

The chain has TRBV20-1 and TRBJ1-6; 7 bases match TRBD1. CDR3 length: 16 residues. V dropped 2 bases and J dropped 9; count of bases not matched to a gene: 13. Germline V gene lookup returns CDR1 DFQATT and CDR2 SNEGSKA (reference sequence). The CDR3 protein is CSARSRGQDGVSPLHF. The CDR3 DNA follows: TGCAGTGCTAGATCGCGTGGACAGGATGGGGTTTCACCCCTCCACTTT.

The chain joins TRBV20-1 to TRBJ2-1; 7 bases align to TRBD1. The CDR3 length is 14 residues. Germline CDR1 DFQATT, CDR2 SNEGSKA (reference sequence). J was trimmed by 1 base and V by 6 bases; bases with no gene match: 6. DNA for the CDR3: TGCAGTGCAAGACAGGGTCCTTCCTACAATGAGCAGTTCTTC. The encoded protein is CSARQGPSYNEQFF.

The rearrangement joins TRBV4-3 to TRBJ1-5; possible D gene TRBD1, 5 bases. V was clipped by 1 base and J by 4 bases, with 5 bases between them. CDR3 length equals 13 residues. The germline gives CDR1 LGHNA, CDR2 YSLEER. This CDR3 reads CASSQGQNQPQHF. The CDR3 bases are TGCGCCAGCAGCCAAGGACAGAATCAGCCCCAGCATTTT.

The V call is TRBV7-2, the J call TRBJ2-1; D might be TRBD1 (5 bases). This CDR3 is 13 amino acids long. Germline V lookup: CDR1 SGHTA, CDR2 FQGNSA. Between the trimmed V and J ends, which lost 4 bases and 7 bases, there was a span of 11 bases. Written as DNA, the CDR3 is TGTGCCAGCAGCTCTTACAGGTCGAATGAGCAGTTCTTC. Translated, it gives CASSSYRSNEQFF.

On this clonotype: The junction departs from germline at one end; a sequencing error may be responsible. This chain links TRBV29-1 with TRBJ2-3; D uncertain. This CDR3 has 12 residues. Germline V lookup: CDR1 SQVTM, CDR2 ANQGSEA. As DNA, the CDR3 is TGCGGCGTTCGAGAATCCACAGATACGCAGTATTTT. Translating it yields CGVRESTDTQYF.